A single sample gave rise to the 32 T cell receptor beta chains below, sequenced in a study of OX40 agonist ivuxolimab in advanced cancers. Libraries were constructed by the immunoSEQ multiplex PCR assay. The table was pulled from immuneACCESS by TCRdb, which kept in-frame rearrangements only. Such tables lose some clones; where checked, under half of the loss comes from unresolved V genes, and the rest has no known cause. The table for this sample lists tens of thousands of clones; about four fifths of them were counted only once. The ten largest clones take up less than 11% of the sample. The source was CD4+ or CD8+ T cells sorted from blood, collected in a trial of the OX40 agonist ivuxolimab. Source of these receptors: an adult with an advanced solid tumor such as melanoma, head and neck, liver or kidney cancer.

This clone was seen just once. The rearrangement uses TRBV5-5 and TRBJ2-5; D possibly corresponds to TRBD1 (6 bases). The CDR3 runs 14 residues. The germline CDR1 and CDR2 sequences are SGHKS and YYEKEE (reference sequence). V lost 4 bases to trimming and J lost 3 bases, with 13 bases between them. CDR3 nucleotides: TGTGCCAGCAGCCGTCGGACAGCTGAAGAGACCCAGTACTTC. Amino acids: CASSRRTAEETQYF.

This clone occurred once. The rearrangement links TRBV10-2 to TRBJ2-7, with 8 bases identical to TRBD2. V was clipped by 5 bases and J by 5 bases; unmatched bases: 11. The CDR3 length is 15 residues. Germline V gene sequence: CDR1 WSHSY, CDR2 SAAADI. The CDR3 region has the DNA TGCGCCAGCAGTCTCTCCTCGGGGGGGCGGAACGAGCAGTACTTC. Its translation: CASSLSSGGRNEQYF.

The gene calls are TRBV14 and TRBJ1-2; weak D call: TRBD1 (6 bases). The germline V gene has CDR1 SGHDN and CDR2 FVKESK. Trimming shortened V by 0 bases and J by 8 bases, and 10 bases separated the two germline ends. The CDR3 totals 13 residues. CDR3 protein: CASSQERGSGYTF. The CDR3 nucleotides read TGTGCCAGCAGCCAAGAAAGGGGGAGCGGCTACACCTTC.

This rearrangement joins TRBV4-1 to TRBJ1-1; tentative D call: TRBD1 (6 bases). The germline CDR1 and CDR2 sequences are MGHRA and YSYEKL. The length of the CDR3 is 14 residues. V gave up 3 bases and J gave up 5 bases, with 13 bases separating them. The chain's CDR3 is CASSQITGRTEAFF. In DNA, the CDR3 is TGCGCCAGCAGCCAGATTACAGGGCGGACTGAAGCTTTCTTT.

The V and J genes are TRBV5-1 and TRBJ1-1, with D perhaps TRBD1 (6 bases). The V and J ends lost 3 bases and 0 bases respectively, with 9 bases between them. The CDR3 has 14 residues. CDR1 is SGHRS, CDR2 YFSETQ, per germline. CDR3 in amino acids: CASSWDMMNTEAFF. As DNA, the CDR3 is TGCGCCAGCAGCTGGGACATGATGAACACTGAAGCTTTCTTT.

The CDR3 here is CASSPLAEETQYF. The CDR3, as DNA: TGTGCCAGCTCACCACTAGCGGAAGAGACCCAGTACTTC. This chain links TRBV18 with TRBJ2-5; D is possibly TRBD2 (6 bases). CDR3 length: 13 amino acids. V was shortened by 1 base and J by 3 bases, with 6 bases between the two germline ends. Germline V gene lookup returns CDR1 KGHSH and CDR2 LQKENI.

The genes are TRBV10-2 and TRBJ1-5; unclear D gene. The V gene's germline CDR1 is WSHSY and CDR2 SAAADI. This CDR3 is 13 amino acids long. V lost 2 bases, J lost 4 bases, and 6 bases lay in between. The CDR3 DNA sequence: TGCGCCAGCAGTGAGCATTTGAATCAGCCCCAGCATTTT. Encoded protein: CASSEHLNQPQHF.

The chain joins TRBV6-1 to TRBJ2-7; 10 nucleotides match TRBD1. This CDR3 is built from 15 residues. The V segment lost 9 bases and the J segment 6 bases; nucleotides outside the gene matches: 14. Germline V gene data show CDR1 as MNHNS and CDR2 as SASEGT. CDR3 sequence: CASADRGASAGEQYF. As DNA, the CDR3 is TGTGCCAGTGCGGACAGGGGGGCTTCGGCGGGCGAGCAGTACTTC.

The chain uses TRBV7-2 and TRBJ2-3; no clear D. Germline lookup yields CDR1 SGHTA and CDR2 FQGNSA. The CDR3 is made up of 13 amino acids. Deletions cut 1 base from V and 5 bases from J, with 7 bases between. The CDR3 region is CASSLVTGDTQYF. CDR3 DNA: TGTGCCAGCAGCTTAGTAACTGGAGATACGCAGTATTTT.

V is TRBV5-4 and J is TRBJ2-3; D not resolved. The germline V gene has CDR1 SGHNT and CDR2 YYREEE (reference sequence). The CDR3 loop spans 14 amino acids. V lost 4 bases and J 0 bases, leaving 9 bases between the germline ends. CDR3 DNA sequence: TGTGCCAGCAGCAATCCGACTAGCACAGATACGCAGTATTTT. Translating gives CASSNPTSTDTQYF.

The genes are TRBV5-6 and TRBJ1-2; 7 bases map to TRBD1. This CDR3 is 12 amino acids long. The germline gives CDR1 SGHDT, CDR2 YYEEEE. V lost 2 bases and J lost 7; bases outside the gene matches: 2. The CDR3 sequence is CASSLGGAGYTF. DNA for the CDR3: TGTGCCAGCAGCTTAGGGGGCGCTGGCTACACCTTC.

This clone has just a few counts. CDR3 in DNA: TGTGCCAGCAGTTTCTCGGGGGGGGACTATGGCTACACCTTC. This sequence encodes CASSFSGGDYGYTF. V gene TRBV28 combines with J gene TRBJ1-2; a weak D match, TRBD1 (5 bases). V was shortened by 3 bases and J by 3 bases, with 11 bases between the two germline ends. Germline CDR1 and CDR2: MDHEN and SYDVKM. This CDR3 is 14 amino acids long.

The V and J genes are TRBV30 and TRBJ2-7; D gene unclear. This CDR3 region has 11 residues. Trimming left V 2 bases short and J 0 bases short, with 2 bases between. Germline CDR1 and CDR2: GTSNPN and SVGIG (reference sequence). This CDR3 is CAWSTSYEQYF. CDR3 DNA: TGTGCCTGGAGTACCTCCTACGAGCAGTACTTC.

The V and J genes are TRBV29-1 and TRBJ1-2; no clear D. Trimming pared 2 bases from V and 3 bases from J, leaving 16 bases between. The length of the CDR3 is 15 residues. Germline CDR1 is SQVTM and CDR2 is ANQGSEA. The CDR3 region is CSVEPHLAAYYGYTF. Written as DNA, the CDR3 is TGCAGCGTTGAACCCCATTTAGCAGCCTACTATGGCTACACCTTC.

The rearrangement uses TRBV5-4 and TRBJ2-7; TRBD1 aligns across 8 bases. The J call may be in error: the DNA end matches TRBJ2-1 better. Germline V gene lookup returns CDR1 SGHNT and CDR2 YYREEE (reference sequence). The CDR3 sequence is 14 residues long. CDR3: CASSPDPDRVPQFF. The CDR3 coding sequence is TGTGCCAGCAGCCCGGATCCGGACAGGGTCCCCCAGTTCTTC.

The CDR3 sequence is CASSRQTVSRETQYF. The CDR3 DNA reads TGTGCCAGTAGCCGACAGACGGTTTCTCGGGAGACCCAGTACTTC. The rearrangement joins TRBV19 to TRBJ2-5; tentative D call: TRBD1 (5 bases). The length of the CDR3 is 15 residues. V dropped 6 bases and J dropped 5 bases, with 19 bases sitting between them. Germline CDR1 LNHDA, CDR2 SQIVND (reference sequence). The whole variable domain, remainder taken from reference TRBV19 and TRBJ2-5, is DGGITQSPKYLFRKEGQNVTLSCEQNLNHDAMYWYRQDPGQGLRLIYYSQIVNDFQKGDIAEGYSVSREKKESFPLTVTSAQKNPTAFYLCASSRQTVSRETQYFGPGTRLLVL.

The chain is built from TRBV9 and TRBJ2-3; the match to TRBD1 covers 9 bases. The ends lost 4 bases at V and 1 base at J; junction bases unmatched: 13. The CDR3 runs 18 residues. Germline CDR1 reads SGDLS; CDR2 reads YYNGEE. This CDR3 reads CASSQTPGQGVGTDTQYF. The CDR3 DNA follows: TGTGCCAGCAGCCAAACTCCGGGACAGGGTGTAGGCACAGATACGCAGTATTTT. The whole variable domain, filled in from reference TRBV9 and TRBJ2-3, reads DSGVTQTPKHLITATGQRVTLRCSPRSGDLSVYWYQQSLDQGLQFLIQYYNGEERAKGNILERFSAQQFPDLHSELNLSSLELGDSALYFCASSQTPGQGVGTDTQYFGPGTRLTVL.

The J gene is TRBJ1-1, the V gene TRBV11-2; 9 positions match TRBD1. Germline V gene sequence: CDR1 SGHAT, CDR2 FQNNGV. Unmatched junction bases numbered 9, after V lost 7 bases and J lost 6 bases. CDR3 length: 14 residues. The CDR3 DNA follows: TGTGCCAGCAACGCAACTAGGGACAGGGCTGAAGCTTTCTTT. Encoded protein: CASNATRDRAEAFF.

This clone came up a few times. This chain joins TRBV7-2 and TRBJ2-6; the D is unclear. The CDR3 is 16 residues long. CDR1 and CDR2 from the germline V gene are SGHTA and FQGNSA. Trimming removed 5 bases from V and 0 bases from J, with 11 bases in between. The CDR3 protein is CASSPRVASGANVLTF. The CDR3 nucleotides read TGTGCCAGCAGCCCCCGGGTCGCCTCTGGGGCCAACGTCCTGACTTTC.

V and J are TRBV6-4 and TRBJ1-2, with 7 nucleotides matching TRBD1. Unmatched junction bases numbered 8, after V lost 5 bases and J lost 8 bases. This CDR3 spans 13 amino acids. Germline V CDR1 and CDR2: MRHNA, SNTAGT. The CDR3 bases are TGTGCCAGCAGTCCCACAGGGGCGTTCGGCTACACCTTC. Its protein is CASSPTGAFGYTF.

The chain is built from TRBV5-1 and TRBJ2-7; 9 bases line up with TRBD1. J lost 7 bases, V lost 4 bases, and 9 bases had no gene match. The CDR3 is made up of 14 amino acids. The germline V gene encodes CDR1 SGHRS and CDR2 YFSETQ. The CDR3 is CASSKGQGTREQYF. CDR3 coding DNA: TGCGCCAGCAGCAAAGGACAGGGGACGAGGGAGCAGTACTTC.

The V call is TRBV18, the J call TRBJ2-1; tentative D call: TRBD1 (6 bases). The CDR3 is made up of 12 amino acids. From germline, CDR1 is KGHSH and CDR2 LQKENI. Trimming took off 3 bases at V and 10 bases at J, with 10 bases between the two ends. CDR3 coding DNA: TGTGCCAGCTCACCCCTTGGGACAGAGCAGTTCTTC. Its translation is CASSPLGTEQFF.

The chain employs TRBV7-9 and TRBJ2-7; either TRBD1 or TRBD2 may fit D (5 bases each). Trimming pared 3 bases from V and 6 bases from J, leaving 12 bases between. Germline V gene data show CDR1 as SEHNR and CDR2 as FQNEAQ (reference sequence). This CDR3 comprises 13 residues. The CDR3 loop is CASSLLGEGEQYF. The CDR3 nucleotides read TGTGCCAGCAGCTTGCTGGGGGAAGGCGAGCAGTACTTC.

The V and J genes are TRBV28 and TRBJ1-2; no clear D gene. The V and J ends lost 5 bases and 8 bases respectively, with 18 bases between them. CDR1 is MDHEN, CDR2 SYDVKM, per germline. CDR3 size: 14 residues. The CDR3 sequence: CASSPLVRAWGYTF. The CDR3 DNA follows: TGTGCCAGCAGTCCCCTGGTGCGGGCCTGGGGCTACACCTTC.

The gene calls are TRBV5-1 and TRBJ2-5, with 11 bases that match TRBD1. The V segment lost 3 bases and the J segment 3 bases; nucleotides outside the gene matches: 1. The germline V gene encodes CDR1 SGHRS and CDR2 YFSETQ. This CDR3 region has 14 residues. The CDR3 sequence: CASSSGQGEETQYF. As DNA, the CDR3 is TGCGCCAGCAGCTCGGGACAGGGGGAAGAGACCCAGTACTTC.

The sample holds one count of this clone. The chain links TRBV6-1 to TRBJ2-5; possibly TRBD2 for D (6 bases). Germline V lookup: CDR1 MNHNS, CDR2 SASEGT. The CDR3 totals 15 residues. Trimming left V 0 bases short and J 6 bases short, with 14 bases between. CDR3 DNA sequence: TGTGCCAGCAGTGAAGCGGGGACTTCGCTTCAGACCCAGTACTTC. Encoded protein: CASSEAGTSLQTQYF.

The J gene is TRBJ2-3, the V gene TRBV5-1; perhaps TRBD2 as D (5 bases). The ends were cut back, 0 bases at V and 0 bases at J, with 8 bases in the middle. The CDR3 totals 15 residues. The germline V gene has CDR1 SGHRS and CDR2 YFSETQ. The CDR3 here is CASSLGPGSTDTQYF. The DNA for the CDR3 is TGCGCCAGCAGCTTGGGGCCGGGGAGCACAGATACGCAGTATTTT.

CDR3 in DNA: TGTGCCAGCAGCTTAGGGGGCCAAGGGCTACTGTTTTTT. This translates into CASSLGGQGLLFF. The chain joins TRBV7-8 to TRBJ1-4; weak D call: TRBD1 (5 bases). Trimming pared 1 base from V and 13 bases from J, leaving 13 bases between. The CDR3 runs to 13 residues. The germline gives CDR1 SGHVS, CDR2 FQNEAQ.

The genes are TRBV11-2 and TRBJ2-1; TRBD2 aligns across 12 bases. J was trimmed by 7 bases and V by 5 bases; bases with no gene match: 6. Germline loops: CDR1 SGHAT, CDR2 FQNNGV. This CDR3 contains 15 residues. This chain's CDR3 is CASSRGLAGRNEQFF. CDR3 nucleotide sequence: TGTGCCAGCAGCCGCGGACTAGCGGGAAGGAATGAGCAGTTCTTC.

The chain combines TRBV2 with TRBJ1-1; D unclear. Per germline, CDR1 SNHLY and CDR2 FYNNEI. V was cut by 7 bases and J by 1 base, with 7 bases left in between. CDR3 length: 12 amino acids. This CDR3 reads CASMVRNTEAFF. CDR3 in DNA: TGTGCCAGCATGGTCAGGAACACTGAAGCTTTCTTT.

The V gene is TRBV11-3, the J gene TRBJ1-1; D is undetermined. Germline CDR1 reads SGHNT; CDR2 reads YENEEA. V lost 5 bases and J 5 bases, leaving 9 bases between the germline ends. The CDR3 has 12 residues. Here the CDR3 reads CASSRTGTEAFF. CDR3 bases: TGTGCCAGCAGCCGAACGGGAACTGAAGCTTTCTTT.

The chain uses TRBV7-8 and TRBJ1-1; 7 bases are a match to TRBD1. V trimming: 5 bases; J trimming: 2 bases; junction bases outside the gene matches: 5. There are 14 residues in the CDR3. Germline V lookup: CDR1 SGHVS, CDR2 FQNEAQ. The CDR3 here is CASSQDRANTEAFF. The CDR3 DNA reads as TGTGCCAGCAGCCAAGACAGGGCCAACACTGAAGCTTTCTTT.